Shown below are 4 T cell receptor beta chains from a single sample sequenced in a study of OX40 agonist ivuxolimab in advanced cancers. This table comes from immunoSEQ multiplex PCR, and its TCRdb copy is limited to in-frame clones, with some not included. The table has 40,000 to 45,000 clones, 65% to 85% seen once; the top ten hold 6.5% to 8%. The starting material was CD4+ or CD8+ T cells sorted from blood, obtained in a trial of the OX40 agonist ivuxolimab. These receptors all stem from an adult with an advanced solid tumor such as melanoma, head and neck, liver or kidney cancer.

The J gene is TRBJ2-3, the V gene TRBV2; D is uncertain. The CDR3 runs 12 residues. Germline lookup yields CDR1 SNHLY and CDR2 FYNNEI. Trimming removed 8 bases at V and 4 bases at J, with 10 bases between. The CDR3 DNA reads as TGTGCCAGCGGGCTAGTAGCAGATACGCAGTATTTT. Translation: CASGLVADTQYF.

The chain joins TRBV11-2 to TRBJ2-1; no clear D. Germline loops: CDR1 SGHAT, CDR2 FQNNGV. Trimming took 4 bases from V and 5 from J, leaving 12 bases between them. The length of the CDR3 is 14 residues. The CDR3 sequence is CASSSPWTNNEQFF. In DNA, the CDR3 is TGTGCCAGCAGCTCGCCCTGGACGAACAATGAGCAGTTCTTC.

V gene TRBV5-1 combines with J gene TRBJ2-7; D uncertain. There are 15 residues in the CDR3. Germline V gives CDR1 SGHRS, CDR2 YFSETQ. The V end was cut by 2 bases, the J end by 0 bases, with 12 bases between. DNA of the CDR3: TGCGCCAGCAGCTTCGGTTCAGGCCTCTCCTACGAGCAGTACTTC. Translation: CASSFGSGLSYEQYF. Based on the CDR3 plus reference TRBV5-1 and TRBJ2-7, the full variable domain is KAGVTQTPRYLIKTRGQQVTLSCSPISGHRSVSWYQQTPGQGLQFLFEYFSETQRNKGNFPGRFSGRQFSNSRSEMNVSTLELGDSALYLCASSFGSGLSYEQYFGPGTRLTVT.

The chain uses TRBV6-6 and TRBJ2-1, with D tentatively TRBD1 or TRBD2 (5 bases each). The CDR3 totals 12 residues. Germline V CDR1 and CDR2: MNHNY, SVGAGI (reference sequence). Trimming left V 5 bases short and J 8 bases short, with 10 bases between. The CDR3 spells CASSRDRDEQFF. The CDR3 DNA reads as TGTGCCAGCAGTAGGGACCGGGATGAGCAGTTCTTC.